This passage covers 17 T cell receptor beta chains from one sample sequenced in a study of PD-1 blockade in classical Hodgkin lymphoma. Every patient had relapsed following autologous stem cell transplantation, and cohorts differed in brentuximab vedotin exposure. Only in-frame clones appear in the TCRdb table, and some are missing; sequencing was by immunoSEQ multiplex PCR. The data contain about 26,000 clones, roughly 65% of them singletons. The sample here was peripheral blood mononuclear cells (PBMCs), taken before the second cycle of nivolumab. Receptor source: a human donor with classical Hodgkin lymphoma.

The chain employs TRBV28 and TRBJ2-5; weak D call: TRBD2 (7 bases). The CDR3 length is 15 residues. CDR1 is MDHEN and CDR2 is SYDVKM in the germline V gene. Deletions cut 6 bases from V and 4 bases from J, with 18 bases between. The DNA for the CDR3 is TGTGCCAGCAGCCTCGCGGGGGCTCAGGGAGAGACCCAGTACTTC. Protein product: CASSLAGAQGETQYF.

The chain carries TRBV5-1 and TRBJ2-2; D call uncertain. Deletions cut 0 bases from V and 5 bases from J, with 8 bases between. This CDR3 has 14 amino acids. CDR1 is SGHRS and CDR2 is YFSETQ in the germline V gene. The CDR3, as DNA: TGCGCCAGCAGCTTGGGGGCCGGGACCGGGGAGCTGTTTTTT. Encoded protein: CASSLGAGTGELFF.

This clone is termed medium-sized. V is TRBV18 and J is TRBJ1-2, with D hard to call. The CDR3 contains 14 residues. Germline V gene data show CDR1 as KGHSH and CDR2 as LQKENI. Trimming left V 4 bases short and J 8 bases short, with 17 bases between. The CDR3, as DNA: TGTGCCAGCTCACTAGACACCGCTCTCGGGGGCTACACCTTC. Its translation: CASSLDTALGGYTF.

V usage is TRBV27 and J usage is TRBJ2-1, with 7 bases identical to TRBD2. There are 16 residues in the CDR3. CDR1 and CDR2 (germline): MNHEY, SMNVEV (reference sequence). Losses at the gene ends were 5 bases for V and 5 bases for J; bases not matched to a gene: 12. CDR3 DNA: TGTGCCAGCAGTCCCCAAGGCGGGAGCGGAAACAATGAGCAGTTCTTC. It is translated as CASSPQGGSGNNEQFF.

The chain couples TRBV6-5 to TRBJ2-7; 9 bases fit TRBD1. The V and J ends lost 6 bases and 7 bases, in that order; junction bases with no gene match: 7. Germline values: CDR1 MNHEY, CDR2 SVGAGI. CDR3 length: 13 amino acids. Here the CDR3 reads CASSPGQGGEQYF. In DNA, the CDR3 is TGTGCCAGCAGCCCGGGACAGGGAGGAGAGCAGTACTTC.

The gene calls are TRBV6-5 and TRBJ2-1; 9 bases align to TRBD2. The CDR3 loop spans 13 amino acids. V shed 6 bases, J shed 9 bases, and the junction held 6 bases outside the gene matches. From germline, CDR1 is MNHEY and CDR2 SVGAGI. CDR3 protein: CASREGREGEQFF. The CDR3 nucleotides are TGTGCCAGCAGGGAAGGGCGGGAGGGTGAGCAGTTCTTC.

The chain links TRBV29-1 to TRBJ1-2; possible D gene TRBD1, 5 bases. This CDR3 comprises 12 residues. The V gene's germline CDR1 is SQVTM and CDR2 ANQGSEA. Between the trimmed V and J ends, which lost 7 bases and 6 bases, there was a span of 15 bases. DNA of the CDR3: TGCAGCGCTTACTCGGGGGTGGATGGCTACACCTTC. It specifies CSAYSGVDGYTF.

The sample holds a few counts of this clone. The V call is TRBV18, the J call TRBJ2-5; D uncertain. CDR1 is KGHSH and CDR2 is LQKENI in the germline V gene. The CDR3 extends over 12 amino acids. V shed 2 bases and J shed 7 bases, with 8 bases lying between them. The CDR3 sequence is CASSPDGTTQYF. In nucleotides, the CDR3 is TGTGCCAGCTCACCAGATGGAACGACCCAGTACTTC.

This clone appeared a single time. The V gene is TRBV28, the J gene TRBJ1-4, with TRBD1 matching over 10 bases. CDR1 and CDR2 (germline): MDHEN, SYDVKM. J lost 8 bases, V lost 3 bases, and 9 bases had no gene match. CDR3 size: 16 residues. The CDR3 sequence is CASSFSLGTGDEKLFF. The CDR3 region has the DNA TGTGCCAGCAGTTTTAGTTTGGGGACAGGGGACGAAAAACTGTTTTTT. The full variable domain, rest sourced from reference TRBV28 and TRBJ1-4, is DVKVTQSSRYLVKRTGEKVFLECVQDMDHENMFWYRQDPGLGLRLIYFSYDVKMKEKGDIPEGYSVSREKKERFSLILESASTNQTSMYLCASSFSLGTGDEKLFFGSGTQLSVL.

The chain uses TRBV7-2 and TRBJ2-7, with D unclear. The CDR3 sequence is 16 residues long. Trimming cost V 1 base and J 4 bases, with 17 bases left between them. CDR1 and CDR2 (germline): SGHTA, FQGNSA. CDR3 DNA: TGTGCCAGCAGCTTAGAGGGAAGCCAGTCCTTTTACGAGCAGTACTTC. It specifies CASSLEGSQSFYEQYF.

The genes are TRBV7-1 and TRBJ1-5, with D unresolved. Being an ORF, TRBV7-1 has a function that is uncertain. V lost 4 bases, J lost 4 bases, and 8 bases lay in between. This CDR3 has 13 residues. The CDR3 DNA follows: TGTGCCAGCAGCTTAGGTCCTAATCAGCCCCAGCATTTT. It specifies CASSLGPNQPQHF.

This clone is termed medium-sized. CDR3 loop: CASSSGGDFSYEQYF. In nucleotides, the CDR3 is TGTGCCAGCAGCTCAGGGGGCGATTTCTCCTACGAGCAGTACTTC. The chain joins TRBV5-4 to TRBJ2-7; 8 positions match TRBD1. V trimming: 3 bases; J trimming: 0 bases; junction bases outside the gene matches: 5. This CDR3 is built from 15 residues. Germline CDR1 SGHNT, CDR2 YYREEE (reference sequence).

The chain uses TRBV5-1 and TRBJ2-3; tentatively, D is TRBD1 (5 bases). Germline CDR1 reads SGHRS; CDR2 reads YFSETQ. This CDR3 comprises 14 residues. Trimming cost V 7 bases and J 2 bases, with 14 bases left between them. CDR3 in amino acids: CASGTGVLTDTQYF. Written as DNA, the CDR3 is TGCGCCAGCGGCACAGGCGTACTCACAGATACGCAGTATTTT.

The V and J genes are TRBV5-8 and TRBJ1-2, with unresolved D. V was trimmed by 5 bases and J by 4 bases, leaving 12 bases between them. Germline V gene sequence: CDR1 SGHTS, CDR2 YDEGEE. This CDR3 has 13 residues. The CDR3 region is CASRPGRAYGYTF. CDR3 DNA: TGTGCCAGCAGACCGGGAAGGGCCTATGGCTACACCTTC.

The rearrangement links TRBV2 to TRBJ2-6, with D unclear. The V end was cut by 5 bases, the J end by 4 bases, with 6 bases between. The CDR3 contains 13 residues. Per the germline V gene, CDR1 is SNHLY and CDR2 is FYNNEI. CDR3 DNA sequence: TGTGCCAGCAGTCCTAGAGGGGCCAACGTCCTGACTTTC. The encoded protein is CASSPRGANVLTF.

The rearrangement uses TRBV7-8 and TRBJ2-7, with D uncertain. V dropped 0 bases and J dropped 5 bases, with 2 bases sitting between them. The CDR3 spans 11 residues. Germline values: CDR1 SGHVS, CDR2 FQNEAQ. CDR3 residues: CASSLAHEQYF. The CDR3 DNA sequence: TGTGCCAGCAGCTTAGCGCACGAGCAGTACTTC. The full variable domain, rest sourced from reference TRBV7-8 and TRBJ2-7, is GAGVSQSPRYKVAKRGQDVALRCDPISGHVSLFWYQQALGQGPEFLTYFQNEAQLDKSGLPSDRFFAERPEGSVSTLKIQRTQQEDSAVYLCASSLAHEQYFGPGTRLTVT.

This clone has a handful of counts. This rearrangement joins TRBV6-1 to TRBJ1-5; D is ambiguous. This CDR3 region has 15 residues. The germline V gene encodes CDR1 MNHNS and CDR2 SASEGT. With 10 bases removed from V and 0 bases from J, the gap between germline ends came to 16 bases. CDR3 loop: CATHRRLDSNQPQHF. For the CDR3, the DNA is TGTGCCACACACCGCAGGTTAGATAGCAATCAGCCCCAGCATTTT.